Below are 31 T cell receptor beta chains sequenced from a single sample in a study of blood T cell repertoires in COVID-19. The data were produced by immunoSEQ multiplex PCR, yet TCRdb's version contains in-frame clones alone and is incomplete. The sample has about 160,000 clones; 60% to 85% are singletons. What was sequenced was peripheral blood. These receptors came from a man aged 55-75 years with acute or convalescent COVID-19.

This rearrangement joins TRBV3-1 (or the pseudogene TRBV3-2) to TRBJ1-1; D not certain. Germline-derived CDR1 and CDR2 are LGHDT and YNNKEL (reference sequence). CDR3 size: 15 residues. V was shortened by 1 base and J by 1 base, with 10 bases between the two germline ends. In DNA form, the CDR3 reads TGTGCCAGCAGCCAAGGAGGGATTGGGAACACTGAAGCTTTCTTT. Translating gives CASSQGGIGNTEAFF.

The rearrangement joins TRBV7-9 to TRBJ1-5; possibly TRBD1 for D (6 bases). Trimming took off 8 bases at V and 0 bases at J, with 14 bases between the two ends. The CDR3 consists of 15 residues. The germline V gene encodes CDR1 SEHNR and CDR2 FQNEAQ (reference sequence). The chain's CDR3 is CASGGAGGSNQPQHF. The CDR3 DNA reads TGTGCCAGCGGGGGGGCAGGAGGTAGCAATCAGCCCCAGCATTTT. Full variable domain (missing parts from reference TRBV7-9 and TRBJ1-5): DTGVSQNPRHKITKRGQNVTFRCDPISEHNRLYWYRQTLGQGPEFLTYFQNEAQLEKSRLLSDRFSAERPKGSFSTLEIQRTEQGDSAMYLCASGGAGGSNQPQHFGDGTRLSIL.

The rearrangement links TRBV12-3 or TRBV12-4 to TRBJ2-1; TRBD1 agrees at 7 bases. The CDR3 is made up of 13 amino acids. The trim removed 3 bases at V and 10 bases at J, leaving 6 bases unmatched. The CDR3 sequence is CASSFTGDGEQFF. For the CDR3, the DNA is TGTGCCAGCAGTTTTACAGGGGATGGGGAGCAGTTCTTC.

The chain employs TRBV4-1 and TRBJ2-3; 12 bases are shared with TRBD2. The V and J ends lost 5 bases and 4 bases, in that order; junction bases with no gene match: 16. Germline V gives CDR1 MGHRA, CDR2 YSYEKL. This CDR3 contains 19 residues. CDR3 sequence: CASSDLGAASGGESDTQYF. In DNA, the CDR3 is TGCGCCAGCAGCGACCTGGGTGCGGCTAGCGGGGGGGAGTCAGATACGCAGTATTTT.

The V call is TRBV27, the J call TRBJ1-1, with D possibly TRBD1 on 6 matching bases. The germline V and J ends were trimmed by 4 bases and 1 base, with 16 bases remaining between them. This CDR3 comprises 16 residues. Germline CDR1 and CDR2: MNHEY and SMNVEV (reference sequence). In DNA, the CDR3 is TGTGCCAGCAGTTCCGGGACACCTCGGGGGAACACTGAAGCTTTCTTT. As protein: CASSSGTPRGNTEAFF.

CDR3 DNA: TGTGCCAGCAGCCTAGACTCGACGGGCAATCAGCCCCAGCATTTT. This sequence encodes CASSLDSTGNQPQHF. V and J are TRBV27 and TRBJ1-5; D is uncertain. Germline CDR1 reads MNHEY; CDR2 reads SMNVEV (reference sequence). Trimming removed 6 bases at V and 2 bases at J, with 14 bases between. This CDR3 contains 15 residues.

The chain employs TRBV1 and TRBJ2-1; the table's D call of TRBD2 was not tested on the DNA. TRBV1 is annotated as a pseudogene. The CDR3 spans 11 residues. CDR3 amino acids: CTSARVVEQFF. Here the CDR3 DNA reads TGCACCAGCGCCCGGGTTGTTGAGCAGTTCTTC.

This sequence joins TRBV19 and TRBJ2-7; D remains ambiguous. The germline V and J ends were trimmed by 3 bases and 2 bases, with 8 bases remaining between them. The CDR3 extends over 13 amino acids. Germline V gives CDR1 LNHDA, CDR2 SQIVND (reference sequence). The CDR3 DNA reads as TGTGCCAGTAGTATCGGGTCGACCTACGAGCAGTACTTC. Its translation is CASSIGSTYEQYF.

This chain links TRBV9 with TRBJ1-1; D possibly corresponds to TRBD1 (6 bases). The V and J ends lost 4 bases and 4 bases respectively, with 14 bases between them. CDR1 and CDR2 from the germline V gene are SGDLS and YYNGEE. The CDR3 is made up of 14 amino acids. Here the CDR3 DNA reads TGTGCCAGCAGCTTCACAGGGATTCGCACTGAAGCTTTCTTT. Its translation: CASSFTGIRTEAFF.

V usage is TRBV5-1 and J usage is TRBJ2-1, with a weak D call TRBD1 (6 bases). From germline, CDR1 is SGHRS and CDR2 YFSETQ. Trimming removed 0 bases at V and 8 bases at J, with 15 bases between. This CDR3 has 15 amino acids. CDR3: CASSLEIVGHYEQFF. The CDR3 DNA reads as TGCGCCAGCAGCTTGGAGATCGTGGGACACTATGAGCAGTTCTTC.

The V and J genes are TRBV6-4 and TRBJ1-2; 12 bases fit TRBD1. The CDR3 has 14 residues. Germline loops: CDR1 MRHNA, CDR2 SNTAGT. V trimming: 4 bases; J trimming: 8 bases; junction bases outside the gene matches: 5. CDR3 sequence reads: CASSGGTGGRGYTF. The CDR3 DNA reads TGTGCCAGCAGTGGAGGGACAGGGGGCCGGGGCTACACCTTC.

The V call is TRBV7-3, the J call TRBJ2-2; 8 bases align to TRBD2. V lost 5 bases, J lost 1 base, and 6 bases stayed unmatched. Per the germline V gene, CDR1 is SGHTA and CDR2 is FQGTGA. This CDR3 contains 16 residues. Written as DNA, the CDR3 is TGTGCCAGCAGCCAGTTAGCGGGGCAGAACACCGGGGAGCTGTTTTTT. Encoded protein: CASSQLAGQNTGELFF.

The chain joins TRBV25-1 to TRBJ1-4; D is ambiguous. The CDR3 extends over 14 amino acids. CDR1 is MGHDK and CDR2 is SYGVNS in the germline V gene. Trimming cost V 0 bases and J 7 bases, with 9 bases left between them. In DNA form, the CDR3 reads TGTGCCAGCAGTGAATACGGGGTCAGTGAAAAACTGTTTTTT. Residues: CASSEYGVSEKLFF.

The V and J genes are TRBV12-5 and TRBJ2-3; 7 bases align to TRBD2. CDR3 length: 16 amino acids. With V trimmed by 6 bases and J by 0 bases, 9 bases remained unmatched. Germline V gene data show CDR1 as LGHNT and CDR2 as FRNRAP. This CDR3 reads CASGPATSTSTDTQYF. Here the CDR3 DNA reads TGTGCTAGTGGACCTGCGACTAGCACTAGCACAGATACGCAGTATTTT.

CDR3 amino acids: CAASGGAGTGELFF. DNA for the CDR3: TGTGCCGCTTCGGGAGGGGCGGGCACCGGGGAGCTGTTTTTT. V usage is TRBV6-5 and J usage is TRBJ2-2, with 8 nucleotides matching TRBD2. V shed 11 bases and J 4 bases; nucleotides not matched to a gene: 9. The CDR3 extends over 14 amino acids. Germline-derived CDR1 and CDR2 are MNHEY and SVGAGI.

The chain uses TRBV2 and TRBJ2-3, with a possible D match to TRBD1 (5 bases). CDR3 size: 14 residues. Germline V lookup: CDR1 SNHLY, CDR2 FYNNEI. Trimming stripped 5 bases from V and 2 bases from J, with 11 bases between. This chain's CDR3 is CASSPSTATDTQYF. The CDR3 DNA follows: TGTGCCAGCAGTCCGTCGACAGCCACAGATACGCAGTATTTT.

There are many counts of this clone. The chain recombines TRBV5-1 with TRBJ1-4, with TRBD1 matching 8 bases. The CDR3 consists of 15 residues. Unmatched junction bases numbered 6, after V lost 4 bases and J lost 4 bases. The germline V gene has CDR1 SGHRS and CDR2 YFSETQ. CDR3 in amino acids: CASSPGTGYNEKLFF. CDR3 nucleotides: TGCGCCAGCAGCCCCGGGACAGGTTATAATGAAAAACTGTTTTTT. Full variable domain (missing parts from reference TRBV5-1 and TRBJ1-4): KAGVTQTPRYLIKTRGQQVTLSCSPISGHRSVSWYQQTPGQGLQFLFEYFSETQRNKGNFPGRFSGRQFSNSRSEMNVSTLELGDSALYLCASSPGTGYNEKLFFGSGTQLSVL.

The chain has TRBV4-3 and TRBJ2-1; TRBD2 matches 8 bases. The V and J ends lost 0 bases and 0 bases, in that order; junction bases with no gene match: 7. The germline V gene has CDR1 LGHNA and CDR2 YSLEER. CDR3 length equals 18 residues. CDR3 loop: CASSQEFRSGSSYNEQFF. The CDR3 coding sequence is TGCGCCAGCAGCCAAGAGTTCAGGAGCGGGAGCTCCTACAATGAGCAGTTCTTC.

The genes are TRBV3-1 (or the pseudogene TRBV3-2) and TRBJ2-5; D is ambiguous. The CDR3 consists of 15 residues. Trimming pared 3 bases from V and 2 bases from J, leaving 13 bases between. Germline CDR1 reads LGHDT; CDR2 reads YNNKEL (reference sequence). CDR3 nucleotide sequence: TGTGCCAGCAGCCACCCCCGAACGGTTCAAGAGACCCAGTACTTC. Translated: CASSHPRTVQETQYF.

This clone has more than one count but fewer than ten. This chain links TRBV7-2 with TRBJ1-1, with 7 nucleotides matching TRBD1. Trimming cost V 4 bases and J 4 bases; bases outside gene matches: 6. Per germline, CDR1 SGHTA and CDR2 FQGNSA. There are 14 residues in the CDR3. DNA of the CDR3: TGTGCCAGCAGCTCCCAAGGGGGCGGCACTGAAGCTTTCTTT. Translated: CASSSQGGGTEAFF.

The CDR3 DNA follows: TGTGCCAGTAGTTGGCAGGGAAAAGAGACCCAGTACTTC. Amino acid sequence: CASSWQGKETQYF. The chain combines TRBV19 with TRBJ2-5, with D possibly being TRBD1 (5 bases). Germline CDR1 is LNHDA and CDR2 is SQIVND (reference sequence). The CDR3 runs to 13 residues. Trimming left V 5 bases short and J 3 bases short, with 10 bases between.

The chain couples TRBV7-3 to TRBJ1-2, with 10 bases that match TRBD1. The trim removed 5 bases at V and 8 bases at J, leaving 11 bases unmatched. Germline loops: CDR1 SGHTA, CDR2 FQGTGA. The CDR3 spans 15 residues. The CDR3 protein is CASSLAGQGVWGYTF. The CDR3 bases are TGTGCCAGCAGCCTCGCAGGACAGGGGGTGTGGGGCTACACCTTC.

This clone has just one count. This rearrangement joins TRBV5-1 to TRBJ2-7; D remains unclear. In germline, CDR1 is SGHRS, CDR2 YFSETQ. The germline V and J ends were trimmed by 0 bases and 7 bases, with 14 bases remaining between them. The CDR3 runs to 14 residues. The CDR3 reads CASSLGPGTREQYF. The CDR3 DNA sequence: TGCGCCAGCAGCTTGGGGCCGGGTACTCGAGAGCAGTACTTC.

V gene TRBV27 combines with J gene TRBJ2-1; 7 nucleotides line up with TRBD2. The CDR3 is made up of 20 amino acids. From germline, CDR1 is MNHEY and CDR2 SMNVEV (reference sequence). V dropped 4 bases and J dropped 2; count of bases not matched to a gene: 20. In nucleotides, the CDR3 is TGTGCCAGCAGTTCCATCCAAGAATTTACGGGGGGACCGCCCTACAATGAGCAGTTCTTC. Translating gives CASSSIQEFTGGPPYNEQFF.

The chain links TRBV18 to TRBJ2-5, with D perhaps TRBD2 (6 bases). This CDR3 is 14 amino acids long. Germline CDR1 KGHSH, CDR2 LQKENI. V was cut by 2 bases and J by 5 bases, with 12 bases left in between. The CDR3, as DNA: TGTGCCAGCTCACCATCGGCGGGGAGGGAGACCCAGTACTTC. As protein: CASSPSAGRETQYF.

The CDR3 spells CASSLGLDYNEQFF. As DNA, the CDR3 is TGTGCCAGCAGCCTAGGACTGGACTACAATGAGCAGTTCTTC. The V and J genes are TRBV7-9 and TRBJ2-1, with D perhaps matching TRBD2 (5 bases). CDR3 length: 14 amino acids. The V end was cut by 5 bases, the J end by 3 bases, with 11 bases between. Germline V gene sequence: CDR1 SEHNR, CDR2 FQNEAQ (reference sequence). Based on the CDR3 plus reference TRBV7-9 and TRBJ2-1, the full variable domain is DTGVSQNPRHKITKRGQNVTFRCDPISEHNRLYWYRQTLGQGPEFLTYFQNEAQLEKSRLLSDRFSAERPKGSFSTLEIQRTEQGDSAMYLCASSLGLDYNEQFFGPGTRLTVL.

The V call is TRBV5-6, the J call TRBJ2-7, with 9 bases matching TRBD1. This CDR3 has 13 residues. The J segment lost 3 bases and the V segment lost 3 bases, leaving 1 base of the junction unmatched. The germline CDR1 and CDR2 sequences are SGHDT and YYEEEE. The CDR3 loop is CASSSTGGYEQYF. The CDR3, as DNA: TGTGCCAGCAGCTCGACAGGGGGCTACGAGCAGTACTTC.

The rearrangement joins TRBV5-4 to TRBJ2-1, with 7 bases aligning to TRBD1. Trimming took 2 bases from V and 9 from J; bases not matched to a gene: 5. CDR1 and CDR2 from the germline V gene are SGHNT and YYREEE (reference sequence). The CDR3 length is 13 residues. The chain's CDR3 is CASSFPTGAEQFF. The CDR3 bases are TGTGCCAGCAGCTTCCCCACAGGGGCTGAGCAGTTCTTC.

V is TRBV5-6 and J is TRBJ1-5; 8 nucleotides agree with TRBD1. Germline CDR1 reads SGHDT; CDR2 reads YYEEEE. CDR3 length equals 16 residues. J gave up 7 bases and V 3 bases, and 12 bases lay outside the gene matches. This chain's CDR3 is CASSSQRDRMVQPQHF. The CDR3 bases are TGTGCCAGCAGCTCACAAAGGGACAGGATGGTGCAGCCCCAGCATTTT.

CDR3 region: CASSESGVRQPQHF. The CDR3 DNA follows: TGTGCCAGCAGTGAATCAGGCGTCCGGCAGCCCCAGCATTTT. The chain is built from TRBV25-1 and TRBJ1-5; D gene ambiguous. The V gene lost 1 base and the J gene lost 7 bases, with 11 bases spanning the gap. The CDR3 length is 14 residues. Germline CDR1 MGHDK, CDR2 SYGVNS.

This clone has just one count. CDR3 sequence (DNA): TGTGCCAGCATGATGACAGGGGAGTACTACGAGCAGTACTTC. This sequence encodes CASMMTGEYYEQYF. V gene TRBV28 combines with J gene TRBJ2-7, with 8 bases fitting TRBD1. Germline values: CDR1 MDHEN, CDR2 SYDVKM. Losses at the gene ends were 7 bases for V and 3 bases for J; bases not matched to a gene: 8. This CDR3 has 14 residues.